This TCR beta chain is from a study of blood T cell repertoires in COVID-19. Data came from immunoSEQ multiplex PCR; TCRdb stores just in-frame clones and leaves some out. Of roughly 180,000 clones detected, over 70% appear once; the ten largest clones hold about 5%. Allocation to cohorts depended on clinical history reported by the participants. Deletions cut 3 bases from V and 3 bases from J, with 15 bases between. Looked up from germline, CDR1 is SGDLS and CDR2 is YYNGEE. The CDR3 length is 16 residues. This clonotype originated in a woman between 35 and 50 years old with acute COVID-19. The J gene is TRBJ2-2, the V gene TRBV9; tentatively, D is TRBD2 (6 bases). Material for sequencing was PBMCs or T cells enriched from blood (not recorded which). The CDR3: CASSDPSDHYTGELFF. The CDR3 coding sequence is TGTGCCAGCAGCGACCCTAGCGACCACTACACCGGGGAGCTGTTTTTT.